Listed below are T cell receptor beta chains from one sample, sequenced in a study of blood T cell repertoires in COVID-19. Assay used: immunoSEQ multiplex PCR; TCRdb lists only in-frame clones, some missing. Of around 250,000 clones listed, around nine tenths are singletons. Source material: peripheral blood. The receptors stem from a woman in her seventies with active or convalescent COVID-19. The CDR3 runs from the conserved cysteine through the conserved F or W. A D gene is named only where the DNA matches it firmly. Size is omitted from some rows. Given values are once, few, many or a class for expanded clones.

>TRBV6-5|TRBJ1-3|.|TRBD1
CASSPTGPGNTIYF
TGTGCCAGCAGCCCGACAGGGCCCGGAAACACCATATATTTT
>TRBV19|TRBJ1-2|.|.
CASSIRDRPNYGYTF
TGTGCCAGTAGTATCCGAGACAGGCCAAACTATGGCTACACCTTC
>TRBV7-6|TRBJ2-5|.|.
CASSSQTESQETQYF
TGTGCCAGCAGTTCACAGACAGAATCCCAAGAGACCCAGTACTTC
>TRBV7-2|TRBJ2-3|.|TRBD2
CASSYSGGAATDTQYF
TGTGCCAGCAGCTATAGCGGGGGGGCCGCCACAGATACGCAGTATTTT
>TRBV5-1|TRBJ1-1|.|.
CASSSGTGAEAFF
TGCGCCAGCAGCTCTGGCACAGGTGCTGAAGCTTTCTTT
>TRBV6-1|TRBJ1-5|once|TRBD1
CASSDDREVQHF
TGTGCCAGCAGTGACGACAGGGAAGTTCAGCATTTT
>TRBV5-1|TRBJ2-7|.|.
CASSLSQGYEQYF
TGCGCCAGCAGCTTGTCGCAGGGCTACGAGCAGTACTTC
>TRBV3-1/TRBV3-2|TRBJ2-3|.|TRBD2
CASSQWAGDTDTQYF
TGTGCCAGCAGCCAATGGGCGGGGGACACAGATACGCAGTATTTT
>TRBV28|TRBJ2-7|.|TRBD2
CASGGVRGYEQYF
TGTGCCAGCGGGGGGGTCAGAGGCTACGAGCAGTACTTC
>TRBV5-5|TRBJ1-1|.|.
CASSFWADRWAEAFF
TGTGCCAGCAGCTTCTGGGCAGATCGATGGGCTGAAGCTTTCTTT
>TRBV19|TRBJ2-3|.|.
CATTKKSTDTQYF
TGTGCCACTACCAAAAAGTCCACAGATACGCAGTATTTT
>TRBV2|TRBJ1-4|.|.
CASSGLLHRELFF
TGTGCCAGCAGTGGGCTTCTCCACAGGGAACTGTTTTTT
>TRBV7-2|TRBJ2-7|.|TRBD2
CASSLGTPGLANYEQYF
TGTGCCAGCAGCTTAGGGACTCCGGGACTAGCGAATTACGAGCAGTACTTC
>TRBV6-2/TRBV6-3|TRBJ1-5|.|TRBD1
CASSPLGQGSNQPQHF
TGTGCCAGCAGTCCCCTGGGACAGGGCTCTAATCAGCCCCAGCATTTT
>TRBV6-4|TRBJ1-2|.|.
CASTRGYTF
TGTGCCAGCACCCGGGGCTACACCTTC
>TRBV5-1|TRBJ1-6|.|.
CASSGTGPRGSPLHF
TGCGCCAGCAGCGGTACAGGGCCCCGGGGTTCACCCCTCCACTTT
>TRBV18|TRBJ2-3|.|TRBD2
CASSPELGRGDTQYF
TGTGCCAGCTCACCAGAGCTAGGGAGGGGAGATACGCAGTATTTT